The 15 T cell receptor beta chains below were found in one sample sequenced in a study of spatial heterogeneity in lung cancer. For these receptors, no antigen is known. The time point denotes: sample taken at primary tumor resection. Study outcomes and limitations: Expanded alpha and beta TCR counts within tumors tracked tumor mutation counts.

Each CDR3 protein gets one entry after TCRdb re-called the 5' RACE reads with MiXCR. The table has several thousand distinct CDR3 sequences, roughly 7.6% seen once; the top ten hold around 27%. This material consisted of lung tumor tissue, taken at surgery. The receptors were sampled from a female donor with early-stage non-small cell lung cancer.

In this sample, this clonotype is medium-sized (0.01 to 0.1%). Being off target in a library aimed at alpha chains, this beta chain has a size of little meaning. The V and J genes are TRBV5-4 and TRBJ1-2; weak D call: TRBD1 (5 bases). With 2 bases removed from V and 3 bases from J, the gap between germline ends came to 14 bases. CDR3 length: 15 residues. Per the germline V gene, CDR1 is SGHNT and CDR2 is YYREEE (reference sequence). CDR3 DNA sequence: TGTGCCAGCAGCTTCGGGGGAGGAGGGGACTATGGCTACACCTTC. Translating gives CASSFGGGGDYGYTF.

This clonotype rates as medium-sized (0.01 to 0.1%). This beta chain represents an off-target read in a library built for alpha chains; its size is of limited meaning. This chain joins TRBV20-1 and TRBJ1-5; D gene uncertain. This CDR3 comprises 12 residues. Germline V gives CDR1 DFQATT, CDR2 SNEGSKA (reference sequence). V lost 3 bases to trimming and J lost 5 bases, with 8 bases between them. The CDR3 DNA reads TGCAGTGCTAGTGGGGTTGATCAGCCCCAGCATTTT. As protein: CSASGVDQPQHF.

This clonotype was observed many times. In a library made to pick up alpha chains, this beta chain is a stray read with a size that means little. In DNA form, the CDR3 reads TGTGCCAGTAAGGAGTGGGGATTTACTAACTATGGCTACACCTTC. It translates to CASKEWGFTNYGYTF. This chain joins TRBV19 and TRBJ1-2; D uncertain. The germline V gene has CDR1 LNHDA and CDR2 SQIVND (reference sequence). The V end was cut by 7 bases, the J end by 0 bases, with 15 bases between. This CDR3 is built from 15 residues.

This clonotype occurred many times. In a library made to pick up alpha chains, this beta chain is a stray read with a size that means little. The chain is built from TRBV6-5 and TRBJ1-5; perhaps TRBD1 as D (6 bases). Per germline, CDR1 MNHEY and CDR2 SVGAGI. The length of the CDR3 is 16 residues. V lost 7 bases and J lost 4, with 20 bases in between. The CDR3, as DNA: TGTGCCAGCAACCCCGTGCAGGACAGCCGAAATCAGCCCCAGCATTTT. This encodes CASNPVQDSRNQPQHF.

Concerning this clonotype: It may be a read error: a sequence one base away is much more abundant. This beta chain is a stray sequence in a library constructed for alpha chains; its clone size is not meaningful. This chain connects TRBV7-2 to TRBJ2-2, with D maybe TRBD2 (5 bases). CDR1 SGHTA and CDR2 FQGNSA come from the germline V gene. The CDR3 totals 17 residues. The CDR3 region has the DNA TGTGCCAGCAACTTAGAATTCGGGCGGGTAAACACCGGGGAGCTGTTTTTT. It is translated as CASNLEFGRVNTGELFF.

This clonotype was seen at least ten times. This beta chain is an off-target read within a library intended for alpha chains, so its frequency means little. This chain uses TRBV12-3 or TRBV12-4 with TRBJ2-5, with 12 bases aligning to TRBD2. J was trimmed by 4 bases and V by 5 bases; bases with no gene match: 8. CDR3 length equals 16 residues. The CDR3 is CASSPGGLAGRETQYF. DNA of the CDR3: TGTGCCAGCAGTCCCGGCGGACTAGCGGGGCGAGAGACCCAGTACTTC.

This clonotype has at least ten counts. Because this beta chain is a stray read in a library intended to capture alpha chains, its abundance should not be given much weight. This sequence joins TRBV20-1 and TRBJ1-1, with D maybe TRBD1 (6 bases). The ends were cut back, 0 bases at V and 6 bases at J, with 11 bases in the middle. The CDR3 is made up of 13 amino acids. Germline V gene sequence: CDR1 DFQATT, CDR2 SNEGSKA (reference sequence). This chain's CDR3 is CSARDPTGPEAFF. CDR3 sequence (DNA): TGCAGTGCTAGAGACCCCACAGGGCCTGAAGCTTTCTTT.

This clonotype occurred many times. This beta chain turned up in a library designed for alpha chains; as an off-target read, its abundance says little. V gene TRBV4-2 combines with J gene TRBJ2-7, with D tentatively TRBD1 (7 bases). The length of the CDR3 is 15 residues. Trimming took 4 bases from V and 2 from J, leaving 15 bases between them. Germline CDR1 and CDR2: LGHNA and YNFKEQ. CDR3 nucleotides: TGTGCCAGCAGCCCGCTTCAGGGGGAGGCCTACGAGCAGTACTTC. As protein: CASSPLQGEAYEQYF.

This clonotype was counted ten times or more. This beta chain is an off-target read within a library intended for alpha chains, so its frequency means little. The genes are TRBV11-1 and TRBJ2-2, with 7 bases matching TRBD1. V dropped 4 bases and J dropped 5; count of bases not matched to a gene: 1. The CDR3 is 13 amino acids. Germline CDR1 is SGHAT and CDR2 is FQDESV (reference sequence). CDR3 sequence reads: CASSSGGTGELFF. CDR3 DNA: TGTGCCAGCAGCTCAGGGGGTACCGGGGAGCTGTTTTTT. Drawing the rest from reference TRBV11-1 and TRBJ2-2, the complete variable domain is EAEVAQSPRYKITEKSQAVAFWCDPISGHATLYWYRQILGQGPELLVQFQDESVVDDSQLPKDRFSAERLKGVDSTLKIQPAELGDSAMYLCASSSGGTGELFFGEGSRLTVL.

The table lists this clonotype with many counts. Since the library was made to target alpha chains, this beta chain is a stray read and its abundance is not meaningful. This chain links TRBV20-1 with TRBJ2-1; 8 positions match TRBD2. The CDR3 is 14 amino acids. J gave up 4 bases and V 1 base, and 3 bases lay outside the gene matches. Germline V gene lookup returns CDR1 DFQATT and CDR2 SNEGSKA (reference sequence). The CDR3 region is CSARAREAYNEQFF. The DNA for the CDR3 is TGCAGTGCTAGAGCGCGGGAGGCATACAATGAGCAGTTCTTC.

With regard to this clonotype: A much larger clone is a single base away; this may be a read error. The library was prepared for alpha chains; this beta chain is a stray read, so its frequency means little. The chain has TRBV6-6 and TRBJ1-6; D not certain. The CDR3 totals 14 residues. The germline gives CDR1 MNHNY, CDR2 SVGAGI (reference sequence). Trimming left V 8 bases short and J 7 bases short, with 15 bases between. The CDR3 DNA sequence: TGTGCCAGCTGTTTCGCTGGATTCAATTCACCCCTCCACTTT. As protein: CASCFAGFNSPLHF.

This clonotype was seen many times. The library was designed around alpha chains, so this beta chain is a stray read whose abundance carries little weight. The chain carries TRBV7-9 and TRBJ1-1; D gene uncertain. The CDR3 runs to 11 residues. Germline-derived CDR1 and CDR2 are SEHNR and FQNEAQ (reference sequence). Between the trimmed V and J ends, which lost 8 bases and 5 bases, there was a span of 9 bases. The DNA of the CDR3 is TGTGCCAGCCGCGCGGGGACTGAAGCTTTCTTT. Protein sequence: CASRAGTEAFF.

In its sample, this clonotype was seen many times. At one boundary the junction diverges from the germline segment, which might be a read error. This beta chain was picked up by a library intended for alpha chains and is off target, so its count carries little meaning. The chain employs TRBV12-3 or TRBV12-4 and TRBJ1-4; D gene unclear. The CDR3 consists of 12 residues. As DNA, the CDR3 is TGTGCCAGCAGCCTCACTACTGAAAAACTGTTTTTT. Protein product: CASSLTTEKLFF.

Ten or more counts support this clonotype. This beta chain is an off-target read within a library intended for alpha chains, so its frequency means little. V gene TRBV11-2 combines with J gene TRBJ2-5, with 9 bases matching TRBD1. The V and J ends lost 5 bases and 0 bases, in that order; junction bases with no gene match: 10. The CDR3 contains 17 residues. The germline V gene encodes CDR1 SGHAT and CDR2 FQNNGV. DNA for the CDR3: TGTGCCAGCAGCCCAACCGGGACAGGGACGTACCAAGAGACCCAGTACTTC. It encodes CASSPTGTGTYQETQYF.

This clonotype was counted between two and nine times. The size of this beta chain means little, since it is a stray read in a library made for alpha chains. The chain links TRBV5-5 to TRBJ2-5, with 8 bases aligning to TRBD2. V gave up 4 bases and J gave up 1 base; unmatched junction bases: 9. This CDR3 region has 16 residues. The germline CDR1 and CDR2 sequences are SGHKS and YYEKEE (reference sequence). CDR3 sequence: CASSGLPGGPQETQYF. The CDR3 coding sequence is TGTGCCAGCAGCGGCCTTCCGGGGGGGCCCCAAGAGACCCAGTACTTC.